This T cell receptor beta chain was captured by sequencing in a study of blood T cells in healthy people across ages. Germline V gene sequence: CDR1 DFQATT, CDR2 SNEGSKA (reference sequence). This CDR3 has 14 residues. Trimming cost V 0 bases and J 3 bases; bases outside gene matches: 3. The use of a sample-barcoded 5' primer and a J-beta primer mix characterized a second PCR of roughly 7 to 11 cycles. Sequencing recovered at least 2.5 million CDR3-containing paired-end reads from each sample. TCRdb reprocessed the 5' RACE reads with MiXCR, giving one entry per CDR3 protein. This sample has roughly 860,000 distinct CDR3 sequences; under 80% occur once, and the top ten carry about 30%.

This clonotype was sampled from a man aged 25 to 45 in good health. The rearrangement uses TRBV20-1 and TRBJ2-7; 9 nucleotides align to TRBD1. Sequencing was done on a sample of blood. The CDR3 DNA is TGCAGTGCTAGAGATCGGGACAGGGTCTACGAGCAGTACTTC. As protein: CSARDRDRVYEQYF.